Below, 11 T cell receptor beta chains from the same sample are listed, as sequenced in a study of identical twins. TCRdb re-called the 5' RACE reads with MiXCR, one entry per CDR3 protein. This table holds approximately 670,000 distinct CDR3 sequences, around 6% found once. The sample taken for sequencing was naive T cells sorted from blood. Receptors were obtained from a man younger than 30 in good health.

This clonotype was detected ten times or more. The V call is TRBV12-3 or TRBV12-4, the J call TRBJ2-1, with 10 bases lining up with TRBD1. The ends lost 9 bases at V and 14 bases at J; junction bases unmatched: 10. The length of the CDR3 is 12 residues. The CDR3 DNA reads as TGTGCCAGAGGGGACAGGGGTGGTTGTAAGTTCTTC. It yields the protein CARGDRGGCKFF.

The rearrangement joins TRBV20-1 to TRBJ2-1; TRBD1 agrees at 7 bases. This CDR3 has 13 residues. V shed 7 bases, J shed 4 bases, and the junction held 7 bases outside the gene matches. In germline, CDR1 is DFQATT, CDR2 SNEGSKA (reference sequence). This chain's CDR3 is CSVNRGGYNEQFF. The CDR3 coding sequence is TGCAGTGTAAACAGGGGTGGATACAATGAGCAGTTCTTC.

The gene calls are TRBV15 and TRBJ2-3; D gene uncertain. Germline V gene sequence: CDR1 LNHNV, CDR2 YYDKDF (reference sequence). The CDR3 runs to 12 residues. The ends were cut back, 3 bases at V and 5 bases at J, with 6 bases in the middle. This chain's CDR3 is CATSSVVDTQYF. The DNA for the CDR3 is TGTGCCACCAGCAGCGTAGTAGATACGCAGTATTTT. Variable domain in full (rest from reference TRBV15 and TRBJ2-3): DAMVIQNPRYQVTQFGKPVTLSCSQTLNHNVMYWYQQKSSQAPKLLFHYYDKDFNNEADTPDNFQSRRPNTSFCFLDIRSPGLGDTAMYLCATSSVVDTQYFGPGTRLTVL.

Ten or more counts support this clonotype. The rearrangement links TRBV7-2 to TRBJ2-3; 7 bases align to TRBD2. This CDR3 has 15 amino acids. Trimming at V came to 0 bases and at J to 5 bases, leaving 5 bases not matched to a gene. The germline gives CDR1 SGHTA, CDR2 FQGNSA. The CDR3 sequence is CASSLAGGPRDTQYF. CDR3 nucleotides: TGTGCCAGCAGCTTAGCGGGAGGGCCCCGAGATACGCAGTATTTT.

This clonotype was detected many times. This rearrangement joins TRBV27 to TRBJ2-7; the match to TRBD1 covers 9 bases. In germline, CDR1 is MNHEY, CDR2 SMNVEV (reference sequence). The trim removed 8 bases at V and 12 bases at J, leaving 14 bases unmatched. The CDR3 extends over 13 amino acids. The CDR3 reads CASLGQGARLRYV. For the CDR3, the DNA is TGTGCCAGCCTGGGACAGGGAGCTAGGCTCCGGTACGTC.

J is TRBJ2-6 and V is TRBV5-1, with D hard to call. Per the germline V gene, CDR1 is SGHRS and CDR2 is YFSETQ. Between the trimmed V and J ends, which lost 4 bases and 0 bases, there was a span of 11 bases. The length of the CDR3 is 16 residues. In nucleotides, the CDR3 is TGCGCCAGCAGCGCCGTTGGCGGCTCTGGGGCCAACGTCCTGACTTTC. Its protein product is CASSAVGGSGANVLTF.

This clonotype was counted ten times or more. V gene TRBV27 combines with J gene TRBJ1-5; D possibly corresponds to TRBD1 (5 bases). V shed 5 bases and J shed 3 bases, with 11 bases lying between them. CDR1 is MNHEY, CDR2 SMNVEV, per germline (reference sequence). CDR3 length: 14 residues. CDR3 sequence reads: CASSNQGINQPQHF. The CDR3 region has the DNA TGTGCCAGCAGTAATCAGGGAATCAATCAGCCCCAGCATTTT.

The V gene is TRBV7-7, the J gene TRBJ2-3; 7 nucleotides agree with TRBD1. Germline V lookup: CDR1 SSHAT, CDR2 FNYEAQ (reference sequence). The V gene end was trimmed by 5 bases and the J gene end by 4 bases; junction bases not matched to a gene: 3. This CDR3 is built from 13 residues. CDR3 sequence reads: CASSATGPDTQYF. In DNA form, the CDR3 reads TGTGCCAGCAGCGCGACAGGGCCAGATACGCAGTATTTT.

This clonotype was counted a few times. A read error may produce the germline difference seen at one junction end. Here the CDR3 DNA reads TGTGCCAGCTCCCCACCGGGACAGGGGACCTACGAGCAGTACTTC. Residues: CASSPPGQGTYEQYF. The chain recombines TRBV18 with TRBJ2-7; 10 bases are shared with TRBD1. This CDR3 spans 15 amino acids. Germline V lookup: CDR1 KGHSH, CDR2 LQKENI.

At least ten counts were recorded for this clonotype. J is TRBJ1-6 and V is TRBV5-1, with D uncertain. Germline V gene data show CDR1 as SGHRS and CDR2 as YFSETQ. V was cut by 0 bases and J by 13 bases, with 8 bases left in between. This CDR3 comprises 12 residues. The chain's CDR3 is CASSLAGDPLHF. The DNA for the CDR3 is TGCGCCAGCAGCTTGGCTGGGGATCCCCTCCACTTT.

In this sample, this clonotype turned up many times. This chain uses TRBV4-3 with TRBJ2-2; 7 bases map to TRBD2. This CDR3 region has 17 residues. The V segment lost 3 bases and the J segment 3 bases; nucleotides outside the gene matches: 10. Germline loops: CDR1 LGHNA, CDR2 YSLEER. CDR3 bases: TGCGCCAGCAGCCAGGGCGCAACTAGCGATGACACCGGGGAGCTGTTTTTT. Translated: CASSQGATSDDTGELFF.